A single sample is the source of the 12 T cell receptor beta chains below, sequenced in a study of molecular identifiers for immune sequencing clone quantification. TCRdb reprocessed the PCR reads with MiXCR, giving one entry per CDR3 protein. This table holds roughly 50,000 distinct CDR3 sequences, roughly a third found once. Sequenced sample: naive CD8+ T cells from blood, with Jurkat cell RNA spiked in. Described subset: FACS-sorted CD8+CD4-CCR7+CD45RA+ naive T cells. Receptors were obtained from a human donor in good health. Some libraries in this study had Jurkat cell RNA spiked in.

The CDR3 sequence: CASSRDISGANVLTF. DNA for the CDR3: TGTGCCAGCAGCCGGGACATCTCTGGGGCCAACGTCCTGACTTTC. The chain recombines TRBV14 with TRBJ2-6, with D maybe TRBD1 (6 bases). From germline, CDR1 is SGHDN and CDR2 FVKESK. There are 15 residues in the CDR3. V lost 4 bases and J lost 0, with 7 bases in between.

As concerns this clonotype: Lacking the conserved final phenylalanine or tryptophan, this CDR3 likely reflects a read error. The J gene is TRBJ2-1, the V gene TRBV27, with 10 nucleotides matching TRBD2. This CDR3 has 14 amino acids. Trimming at V came to 8 bases and at J to 9 bases, leaving 10 bases not matched to a gene. Germline CDR1 reads MNHEY; CDR2 reads SMNVEV (reference sequence). For the CDR3, the DNA is TGTGCCAGCTACGGGCAGCGGGAGGGCCTTGAGCAGTTCCTC. Protein: CASYGQREGLEQFL.

The rearrangement uses TRBV20-1 and TRBJ2-5; TRBD1 or TRBD2 may be the D gene (5 bases each). V was trimmed by 3 bases and J by 5 bases, leaving 16 bases between them. Germline CDR1 and CDR2: DFQATT and SNEGSKA (reference sequence). The CDR3 consists of 14 residues. This CDR3 reads CSARVPGTKETQYF. CDR3 DNA sequence: TGCAGTGCTAGGGTGCCAGGGACGAAGGAGACCCAGTACTTC.

J is TRBJ2-1 and V is TRBV12-3 or TRBV12-4; D is possibly TRBD2 (6 bases). V was pared by 7 bases and J by 8 bases, with 21 bases between. The CDR3 extends over 15 amino acids. The CDR3 sequence: CASINPRWREYEQFF. The CDR3 nucleotides read TGTGCCAGCATCAACCCGCGCTGGAGGGAATATGAGCAGTTCTTC.

The chain combines TRBV28 with TRBJ1-5, with a possible D match to TRBD1 (6 bases). V was cut by 4 bases and J by 4 bases, with 14 bases left in between. This CDR3 is built from 15 residues. Germline CDR1 reads MDHEN; CDR2 reads SYDVKM. CDR3 sequence (DNA): TGTGCCAGCAGTTATGCCCAGGGGACGAATCAGCCCCAGCATTTT. Protein: CASSYAQGTNQPQHF.

Points on this clonotype: This may be a read error, as it is one base from a much larger clone. The chain employs TRBV6-5 and TRBJ2-1; no reliable D call. V shed 7 bases and J shed 5 bases, with 6 bases lying between them. This CDR3 is built from 11 residues. Germline-derived CDR1 and CDR2 are MNHEY and SVGAGI. The CDR3 nucleotides read TGTGCCAGCACCCTTAACAATGAGCAGTTCTTC. Residues: CASTLNNEQFF.

By share, this clonotype counts as medium-sized. The chain employs TRBV7-9 and TRBJ1-5; D remains unclear. Germline-derived CDR1 and CDR2 are SEHNR and FQNEAQ (reference sequence). V was clipped by 3 bases and J by 4 bases, with 10 bases between them. This CDR3 has 14 residues. The CDR3 DNA reads TGTGCCAGCAGCTTCTCCGGAAATAATCAGCCCCAGCATTTT. Translation gives CASSFSGNNQPQHF.

This clonotype has ten or more counts. The chain has TRBV7-8 and TRBJ2-5; tentatively, D is TRBD2 (6 bases). This CDR3 is built from 13 residues. The germline V and J ends were trimmed by 4 bases and 4 bases, with 10 bases remaining between them. The V gene's germline CDR1 is SGHVS and CDR2 FQNEAQ. This CDR3 reads CASSSRRGETQYF. CDR3 in DNA: TGTGCCAGCAGCTCCCGGCGGGGAGAGACCCAGTACTTC.

This clonotype was seen a single time. The chain is built from TRBV6-5 and TRBJ2-7; the match to TRBD1 covers 7 bases. Germline values: CDR1 MNHEY, CDR2 SVGAGI. The CDR3 is 19 residues long. Trimming at V came to 2 bases and at J to 5 bases, leaving 21 bases not matched to a gene. CDR3 sequence (DNA): TGTGCCAGCAGTTACGCCCCCCCCGCCTCAGGGGGTTTCGCCAACGAGCAGTACTTC. Its protein product is CASSYAPPASGGFANEQYF.

The genes are TRBV6-2 or TRBV6-3 and TRBJ2-4, with D perhaps TRBD2 (6 bases). Per the germline V gene, CDR1 is MNHEY and CDR2 is SVGEGT. V lost 9 bases, J lost 0 bases, and 12 bases lay in between. The CDR3 runs to 14 residues. In DNA, the CDR3 is TGTGCCAGTGGAGGGTTACTAGCCAAAAACATTCAGTACTTC. It yields the protein CASGGLLAKNIQYF.

This clonotype was seen only a few times. The rearrangement links TRBV27 to TRBJ2-7; perhaps TRBD1 as D (6 bases). Germline V gene data show CDR1 as MNHEY and CDR2 as SMNVEV (reference sequence). The CDR3 sequence is 14 residues long. V dropped 4 bases and J dropped 3 bases, with 13 bases sitting between them. The CDR3 sequence: CASSYRWGHYEQYF. The CDR3 DNA reads TGTGCCAGCAGTTATCGATGGGGGCACTACGAGCAGTACTTC.

This clonotype was found a few times. The chain links TRBV7-8 to TRBJ2-7, with D perhaps matching TRBD1 (5 bases). Trimming removed 0 bases from V and 4 bases from J, with 10 bases in between. Germline V gene data show CDR1 as SGHVS and CDR2 as FQNEAQ. The CDR3 contains 14 residues. The CDR3 nucleotides are TGTGCCAGCAGCTTAGCCCCAGGGAAATACGAGCAGTACTTC. Protein: CASSLAPGKYEQYF.